Listed here are 6 T cell receptor beta chains from one sample, sequenced in a study of monozygotic twins with cystic fibrosis (dated by TCRdb to 2020 to 2023). The library came from the immunoSEQ multiplex PCR assay. As stored in TCRdb, this immuneACCESS dataset retains in-frame rearrangements with V and J assigned. A fraction of the clones does not appear; measured against another copy, unresolved V genes explain less than half of the discrepancy, and the remainder lacks a known reason. The sample records fewer than 20,000 clones, 95% to 98% of which are singletons. The leading ten clones occupy under 2.5% of the sample. The specimen sequenced was blood. The receptors here all came from a woman younger than 45 with cystic fibrosis.

On this clone itself: Other DNA sequences in the same sample also yield this CDR3. This chain uses TRBV6-5 with TRBJ1-5, with a tentative D call TRBD1 (6 bases). This CDR3 is 15 amino acids long. V dropped 3 bases and J dropped 3 bases, with 12 bases sitting between them. Per germline, CDR1 MNHEY and CDR2 SVGAGI. DNA of the CDR3: TGTGCCAGCAGTTATGGGGGGCAGTCCAATCAGCCCCAGCATTTT. Amino acid sequence: CASSYGGQSNQPQHF.

The chain combines TRBV6-5 with TRBJ1-6, with D uncertain. Trimming removed 2 bases at V and 10 bases at J, with 12 bases between. The CDR3 is 14 amino acids. Germline values: CDR1 MNHEY, CDR2 SVGAGI. CDR3 loop: CASSYEGFRSPLHF. Here the CDR3 DNA reads TGTGCCAGCAGTTACGAGGGTTTTCGATCACCCCTCCACTTT.

This chain connects TRBV5-1 to TRBJ1-3, with TRBD1 as a possible D gene (5 bases). The V end was cut by 2 bases, the J end by 1 base, with 10 bases between. The CDR3 totals 15 residues. Germline values: CDR1 SGHRS, CDR2 YFSETQ. In DNA form, the CDR3 reads TGCGCCAGCAGCTTTTACACAGGATCTGGAAACACCATATATTTT. As protein: CASSFYTGSGNTIYF.

A single count supports this clone. The chain links TRBV6-6 to TRBJ2-5; 7 bases match TRBD1. CDR1 and CDR2 (germline): MNHNY, SVGAGI (reference sequence). The length of the CDR3 is 13 residues. J was trimmed by 2 bases and V by 5 bases; bases with no gene match: 2. CDR3 amino acids: CASSRQGQETQYF. The CDR3 coding sequence is TGTGCCAGCAGTAGACAGGGACAAGAGACCCAGTACTTC.

This clone was recorded once. The rearrangement joins TRBV6-5 to TRBJ1-6; TRBD1 matches at 9 bases. The CDR3 runs to 14 residues. V was clipped by 6 bases and J by 9 bases; unmatched bases: 6. Looked up from germline, CDR1 is MNHEY and CDR2 is SVGAGI. Here the CDR3 reads CASSPDRGASPLHF. The DNA for the CDR3 is TGTGCCAGCAGCCCGGACAGGGGAGCTTCACCCCTCCACTTT.

The V gene is TRBV5-6, the J gene TRBJ2-3; D may be TRBD2 (5 bases). CDR1 and CDR2 (germline): SGHDT, YYEEEE. Trimming took 3 bases from V and 0 from J, leaving 11 bases between them. This CDR3 comprises 15 residues. The CDR3 loop is CASSSTGDSTDTQYF. Here the CDR3 DNA reads TGTGCCAGCAGCTCGACCGGGGATAGCACAGATACGCAGTATTTT.